One and the same sample provided the 8 T cell receptor beta chains below, sequenced in a study of T-cell reconstitution after alpha-beta-depleted transplantation in children (TCRdb year 2016). The treatment or condition label on this specimen signifies: allogeneic hematopoietic cell transplantation with graft depleted of TCRalphabeta T cells and CD19 B cells. Library generation was performed with PCR. Instrument used: Illumina HiSeq 2500. TCR libraries were prepared with molecular barcoding, using unique molecular identifiers to normalize TCRbeta repertoire quantification. TCRdb cleaned the public reads at Q25 with fastp, built clones with MiXCR and kept in-frame beta chains. Each CDR3 protein appears once, grouped with its most common genes and DNA. The sample profile shows around 270,000 distinct CDR3 sequences; over 9.5% of them were found once. 7.5% of the sample belongs to the ten largest clones.

This material consisted of PBMCs, taken before TCRalphabeta/CD19-depleted stem cell transplant. The source of these receptors is a boy younger than two with acute myeloid leukemia, due to receive a stem cell transplant.

The chain recombines TRBV5-1 with TRBJ2-1; 10 bases line up with TRBD2. Germline V lookup: CDR1 SGHRS, CDR2 YFSETQ. The junction had 2 bases not matched to a gene; V was cut back by 5 bases and J by 6 bases. The CDR3 has 13 amino acids. CDR3 DNA: TGCGCCAGCAGACTAGCGGGACTCAATGAGCAGTTCTTC. This codes for CASRLAGLNEQFF.

This clonotype was detected ten times or more. The CDR3 protein is CASRSGTAQETQYF. The CDR3 coding sequence is TGTGCCAGCAGGTCCGGGACAGCCCAAGAGACCCAGTACTTC. The J gene is TRBJ2-5, the V gene TRBV12-3 or TRBV12-4; 7 nucleotides line up with TRBD1. The V segment lost 6 bases and the J segment 1 base; nucleotides outside the gene matches: 5. This CDR3 has 14 residues.

This clonotype was seen repeatedly, ten times or more. The chain combines TRBV14 with TRBJ2-2; D gene ambiguous. The V gene lost 1 base and the J gene lost 3 bases, with 9 bases spanning the gap. The CDR3 loop spans 15 amino acids. Germline lookup yields CDR1 SGHDN and CDR2 FVKESK. The CDR3 nucleotides are TGTGCCAGCAGCCAAGTGAGTTTCTACACCGGGGAGCTGTTTTTT. Its protein is CASSQVSFYTGELFF. Filled out from reference TRBV14 and TRBJ2-2, the complete variable domain reads EAGVTQFPSHSVIEKGQTVTLRCDPISGHDNLYWYRRVMGKEIKFLLHFVKESKQDESGMPNNRFLAERTGGTYSTLKVQPAELEDSGVYFCASSQVSFYTGELFFGEGSRLTVL.

This clonotype was found many times. The V and J genes are TRBV29-1 and TRBJ1-1, with TRBD1 matching 8 bases. Germline V lookup: CDR1 SQVTM, CDR2 ANQGSEA. With V trimmed by 6 bases and J by 5 bases, 8 bases remained unmatched. This CDR3 contains 13 residues. The CDR3 spells CSVGQGEGTEAFF. In DNA form, the CDR3 reads TGCAGCGTAGGACAGGGAGAAGGAACTGAAGCTTTCTTT.

This clonotype was detected a few times. V usage is TRBV29-1 and J usage is TRBJ2-2; 9 positions match TRBD1. The CDR3 spans 20 residues. V was clipped by 6 bases and J by 6 bases; unmatched bases: 26. Germline lookup yields CDR1 SQVTM and CDR2 ANQGSEA. The CDR3 spells CSVLRSLKLKGTGIPGELFF. The CDR3 DNA reads TGCAGCGTCCTTCGGTCACTTAAGCTTAAGGGGACAGGGATTCCCGGGGAGCTGTTTTTT.

This clonotype showed up many times. The chain combines TRBV28 with TRBJ1-6, with TRBD1 matching over 10 bases. The germline gives CDR1 MDHEN, CDR2 SYDVKM. V lost 3 bases, J lost 1 base, and 9 bases stayed unmatched. The CDR3 has 19 amino acids. This CDR3 is CASSFLGQGGNSYNSPLHF. Here the CDR3 DNA reads TGTGCCAGCAGTTTCCTCGGACAGGGGGGTAATTCCTATAATTCACCCCTCCACTTT.

This clonotype was counted ten times or more. The gene calls are TRBV7-9 and TRBJ2-3, with D perhaps TRBD1 (6 bases). The germline gives CDR1 SEHNR, CDR2 FQNEAQ (reference sequence). The germline V and J ends were trimmed by 1 base and 2 bases, with 13 bases remaining between them. The CDR3 is made up of 16 amino acids. This chain's CDR3 is CASSLVRGQHTDTQYF. The CDR3 DNA is TGTGCCAGCAGCTTAGTTCGAGGACAGCACACAGATACGCAGTATTTT.

This clonotype was counted ten times or more. The chain carries TRBV28 and TRBJ1-2, with a tentative D call TRBD1 (5 bases). The CDR3 loop spans 14 amino acids. Germline values: CDR1 MDHEN, CDR2 SYDVKM. With 3 bases removed from V and 4 bases from J, the gap between germline ends came to 12 bases. The CDR3 reads CASSFGGAGYGYTF. CDR3 DNA sequence: TGTGCCAGCAGTTTTGGGGGAGCAGGCTATGGCTACACCTTC.